The present T cell receptor beta chain was sequenced within a study of Graves' ophthalmopathy and Graves' hyperthyroidism. The study's findings and limits: Between ophthalmopathy and stable hyperthyroidism, a 13-signature model drew a separation with about 88% sensitivity and less than 83% specificity. Most expanded clonotypes from thyroid (those above 0.001 frequency) were also found in blood. Progression of ophthalmopathy was predicted by the model with roughly 71% sensitivity and about 72% specificity.

This clonotype was detected many times. As yet, its antigen is unknown. Germline assignment: CDR1 MGHDK and CDR2 SYGVNS. Trimming left V 4 bases short and J 2 bases short, with 9 bases between. This CDR3 has 13 residues. Transcripts of RNA were the source for amplifying TCR beta CDR3 regions. RT-PCR in the first round used HTBI primers; a second-round multiplex PCR followed. TCRdb redid the calling of the multiplex PCR reads with MiXCR, one entry per CDR3 protein. The sample holds some 360,000 distinct CDR3 sequences, 15% to 20% seen once. The TCR originated in an adult woman with stable Graves' hyperthyroidism. The sequenced sample was peripheral blood. The V gene is TRBV25-1, the J gene TRBJ2-7; a weak D match, TRBD1 (6 bases). This CDR3 reads CASSGDIPYEQYF. CDR3 bases: TGTGCCAGCAGTGGGGACATACCCTACGAGCAGTACTTC.